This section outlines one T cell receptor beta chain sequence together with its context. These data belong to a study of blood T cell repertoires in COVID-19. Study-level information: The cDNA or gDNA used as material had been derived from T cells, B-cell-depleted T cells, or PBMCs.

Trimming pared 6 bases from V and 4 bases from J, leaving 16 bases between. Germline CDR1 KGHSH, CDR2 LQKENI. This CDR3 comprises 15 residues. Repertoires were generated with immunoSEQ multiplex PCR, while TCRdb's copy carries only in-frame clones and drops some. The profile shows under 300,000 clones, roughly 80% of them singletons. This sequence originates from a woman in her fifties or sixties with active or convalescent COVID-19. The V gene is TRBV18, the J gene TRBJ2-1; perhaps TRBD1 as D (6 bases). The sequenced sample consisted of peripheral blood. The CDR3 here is CASSPGKGVYNEQFF. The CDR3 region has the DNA TGTGCCAGCTCCCCCGGCAAGGGGGTATACAATGAGCAGTTCTTC. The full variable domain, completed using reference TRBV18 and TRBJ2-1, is NAGVMQNPRHLVRRRGQEARLRCSPMKGHSHVYWYRQLPEEGLKFMVYLQKENIIDESGMPKERFSAEFPKEGPSILRIQQVVRGDSAAYFCASSPGKGVYNEQFFGPGTRLTVL.